These 4 T cell receptor beta chains share one sample of origin, sequenced in a study of T cell responses to AZD1222 COVID-19 vaccine. Measured with immunoSEQ multiplex PCR; TCRdb has only the in-frame clones, and not every one. The data show 77,000 or so clones, 88% seen once. Sequences were derived from peripheral blood, sampled on day 0 of AZD1222 vaccination. The receptors stem from an adult in good health.

The rearrangement uses TRBV9 and TRBJ2-2; D is possibly TRBD2 (6 bases). Germline values: CDR1 SGDLS, CDR2 YYNGEE. The V end was cut by 0 bases, the J end by 2 bases, with 11 bases between. The CDR3 loop spans 16 amino acids. The CDR3 region has the DNA TGTGCCAGCAGCGTAGGGAGGGGCCGAAACACCGGGGAGCTGTTTTTT. Its translation: CASSVGRGRNTGELFF.

The V call is TRBV18, the J call TRBJ2-2; the D is unclear. With 4 bases removed from V and 0 bases from J, the gap between germline ends came to 15 bases. The CDR3 is made up of 17 amino acids. Germline V lookup: CDR1 KGHSH, CDR2 LQKENI. The CDR3 is CASSQLPAPSNTGELFF. The CDR3 DNA reads TGTGCCAGCTCACAACTCCCGGCCCCCTCGAACACCGGGGAGCTGTTTTTT. The full variable domain, with the rest looked up from reference TRBV18 and TRBJ2-2, is NAGVMQNPRHLVRRRGQEARLRCSPMKGHSHVYWYRQLPEEGLKFMVYLQKENIIDESGMPKERFSAEFPKEGPSILRIQQVVRGDSAAYFCASSQLPAPSNTGELFFGEGSRLTVL.

The J gene is TRBJ2-5, the V gene TRBV5-8; D gene uncertain. V was shortened by 1 base and J by 5 bases, with 3 bases between the two germline ends. The germline V gene has CDR1 SGHTS and CDR2 YDEGEE. The CDR3 contains 11 residues. CDR3 protein: CASSLWETQYF. CDR3 coding DNA: TGTGCCAGCAGCTTGTGGGAGACCCAGTACTTC.

The rearrangement joins TRBV28 to TRBJ2-7; 12 nucleotides match TRBD1. This CDR3 has 13 amino acids. J gave up 7 bases and V 6 bases, and 4 bases lay outside the gene matches. The germline gives CDR1 MDHEN, CDR2 SYDVKM. The chain's CDR3 is CASRGQGAGEQYF. The CDR3 DNA reads as TGTGCCAGCAGGGGACAGGGGGCAGGAGAGCAGTACTTC.